The source of this T cell receptor beta chain is a study of cytomegalovirus exposure and HLA in healthy donors (TCRdb year 2017). Broadly, across the study: An earlier analysis of some 620 of the donors reported approximately 300 Gb of sequence data and some 110 million unique TCR beta sequences obtained from approximately 180 million T cells. The study was designed to test whether signatures of past pathogen exposure could be identified by cataloging public T cell receptors. Donor age, sex, ethnicity and CMV serostatus were compiled together with the repertoire data. HLA typing included class I and class II loci at four-digit resolution. In addition to the first cohort of 500 to 850 subjects, a separate validation cohort of approximately 130 different subjects was used. An earlier analysis of 500 to 650 of the donors applied high-throughput TCR beta sequencing to assess whether each TCR beta V gene segment acted as functional or pseudogenic. Rather than drawing on any new phenotypic data, the later analysis identified candidate immune exposures from TCR beta sequences and the way those sequences occurred across donors. A later genetic analysis took genome-wide SNP genotypes for about three fifths of the 666 donors and used that subset as a discovery cohort. To predict cytomegalovirus infection status, the study combined high-throughput TCR immunosequencing, statistical association of individual TCRs with disease status, and machine learning. Roughly 320 gigabases of sequencing data and around 85 million unique TCR sequences made up an early release that covered under 750 HLA-typed donors. A later analysis re-examined previously published TCR beta repertoires from roughly 720 donors and added high-resolution HLA genotyping to investigate patterns of TCR occurrence. Four to six DR-DQ haplotypes were handled as single units for association and clustering, since linkage in the cohort was strong. Every discovery cohort repertoire had been produced on one sequencing platform. The number of typed donors differed by locus: roughly 629-640 for A, B, C, DRB1 and DQB1; 500 to 550 for DQA1; approximately 600 for DPA1; and approximately 450 for DPB1. Among 398 genotyped donors of the cohort, an average of approximately 240,000 unique TCR beta nucleotide sequences was sequenced per donor, of which 15% to 20% were non-productive. The study used immunosequencing to profile the T cell repertoires of 600 to 850 subjects and linked those repertoires to cytomegalovirus serostatus. The genetic ancestry cluster associated with self-reported Caucasian donors included 65% to 90% of the roughly 390 genotyped donors.

The CDR3 holds 15 amino acids from the cysteine to the phenylalanine. Just the 45-base CDR3 DNA is kept, in frame starting at base 1. CDR1 and CDR2 were assigned from the germline V gene as MNHEY and SVGAGI. V is cut back by 6 bases and J by 2 bases, with 10 bases in the junction unmatched. Findings and caveats that apply to the study as a whole: A total of 150 or so TCR beta chains were listed by the study as associated with cytomegalovirus. A further reported finding was that TCR beta sequences accurately predicted the HLA-A and HLA-B alleles for most subjects in the first cohort. This cohort had only TCR beta chains sequenced, and the lack of alpha or paired-chain data limited which features could be detected. Because counts were too low, roughly 16 rarely observed V segments, including chromosome 9 orphons, were left out of the earlier analysis of several hundred of the donors. According to a later analysis, TCR association rates differed among HLA loci, with DRB1 alleles showing the most associated TCRs and HLA-C alleles showing the fewest. In an earlier analysis of around 600 of the donors, most TCR beta V segments appeared in productive rearrangements about 90% or about 30% of the time, broadly matching IMGT annotations. Because HLA typing was missing for some donors at each locus, association tests included only the typed subset. Linkage disequilibrium might explain the correlated functional status among segregating V segments, but an unknown experimental factor could not be excluded. A later genetic analysis associated a missense DCLRE1C variant with V-gene and J-gene trimming of TCR beta chains, and an independent cohort replicated the association. A later analysis found that most CMV-associated TCR beta chains appeared HLA-restricted, with HLA associations seemingly driven largely by CMV exposure. The presence/absence analyses assumed that sequencing depth was roughly uniform across donors, and that assumption may not be true. Immune exposure information for the cohort was limited to CMV serostatus. Because the 87-base-pair reads could not distinguish some IMGT-functional V segments, including TRBV6-2 and TRBV6-3, those segments were excluded. Cytomegalovirus status was reported to be diagnosed by the classifier with high specificity and sensitivity in both the original and validation cohorts. A group of highly shared sequence variants was considered likely to be a technical artifact of the sequencing pipeline. In a later analysis, HLA-associated TCR beta chains were found to be more clonally expanded and to have lower generation probabilities than equally common non-associated chains. In vitro tests confirmed that a few of the cytomegalovirus-associated TCR beta chains recognize cytomegalovirus antigens. A later analysis associated some 17,000 TCR beta sequences with specific HLA alleles at a false discovery rate of 0.05. While some public TCRs were present in many individuals, most TCR sequences turned up only very rarely across donors. Compared with the roughly 670-donor mean, donors in an Asian-associated ancestry cluster had fewer N-insertions in productive TCRs, according to a later genetic analysis. A later analysis reported that several top co-occurrence clusters appeared linked to parvovirus B19, influenza, CMV and Epstein-Barr virus. The authors suggested that the approach could potentially be extended to other disease states and immunological phenotypes. Strong co-occurrence of HLA alleles, especially DR and DQ, made assigning TCR associations to individual alleles difficult.

To note about this clone: No antigen is known for it. The sample holds no much larger clone one base away, and base qualities are not on file.

The cohort was made up of 666 healthy bone marrow donors. At the time of sampling, every cohort member was nominally healthy, though immune exposures that went unrecorded were likely present. The donor was CMV seropositive and was included in the group of 289 seropositive cohort members. Every donor gave a peripheral blood sample, and the peripheral blood mononuclear cells from that sample were used for TCR beta sequencing. Genomic DNA was extracted from the blood cell samples with the Qiagen DNeasy Blood Extraction Kit. The receptor library was made with the immunoSEQ multiplex PCR assay. A mixture of 60 forward primers for TCR Vbeta segments and 13 reverse primers for TCR Jbeta segments was used in the multiplex PCR. The CDR3 region of rearranged TCR beta genes was amplified from genomic DNA with a multiplex PCR assay. Amplified TCR beta libraries were sequenced as 87-base-pair reads on the Illumina HiSeq System. The original pipeline was this. In a later analysis, some 80 million unique TCR beta chains were counted across the 650 to 750 repertoires, and roughly 11 million of these chains were shared by at least two donors. Raw reads were error-corrected and collapsed into unique sequences by a nearest-neighbor algorithm in which closely related sequences were merged to remove PCR and sequencing errors. Alignment of CDR3 sequences to IMGT reference sequences was used to assign V, D and J gene segments. Each retained sequence needed at least a six-nucleotide match to both a V gene segment and a J gene segment. Rearrangements were classified as productive when the CDR3 lacked stop codons and remained in frame with V and J, and all other rearrangements were classified as non-productive. CDR3 was defined according to IMGT convention as the region running from the second conserved V-encoded cysteine to the conserved J-encoded phenylalanine. The earlier analysis of 587 of the donors excluded any sequence lacking an unambiguous match to a single V gene segment. In an earlier analysis of about 590 of the donors, a V segment was called functional when productive rearrangements were above 56.7%, and segregating when the standard deviation between donors exceeded 5%. A statistical classification framework was developed to diagnose cytomegalovirus status using the catalog of TCR beta chain sequences. A later analysis assigned V and J genes by comparing TCR nucleotide sequences with IMGT/GENE-DB human TR gene sequences. Using the TCRdist pipeline, a later analysis assigned CDR3 sequences along with most-parsimonious VDJ recombination scenarios. A later analysis defined each TCR beta chain by its CDR3 amino acid sequence plus V-gene family, and excluded reads lacking a unique V-gene family. To address suspected cross-contamination and a sequencing artifact, a later analysis removed 450 to 700 highly shared, low-generation-probability nucleotide sequences. In a later analysis, a clonal expansion index for each public chain was calculated from normalized within-repertoire ranks of inferred template counts. In a later analysis, generation probabilities were computed using a VDJ recombination model fitted to out-of-frame rearrangements, and the results were checked against IGoR. Hypergeometric tests were used in a later analysis to score TCR-TCR, TCR-HLA and TCR-CMV co-occurrence, with a repertoire-size bias correction applied to the TCR pairs. False discovery rates were estimated in a later analysis by permuting HLA or CMV assignments 20 times. In a later analysis, co-occurring TCRs were grouped using DBSCAN, and TCRdist sequence similarity was added for clustering within HLA-allele-positive subsets. Co-occurrence clustering excluded repertoires with fewer than 30,000 or more than 120,000 public chains, plus five with anomalous nucleotide sharing. TCRdb provides this immuneACCESS table in a form limited to in-frame rearrangements. Some clones are lacking; in checked studies, under half of them reflect an unresolved V gene, and why the rest are absent is not known. The V and J calls and clone size come from that table; D and trimming were worked out from the DNA. Within this sample are roughly 190,000 clones, with roughly 9.4% of them counted one time only. Less than 1.5% of the sample goes to the ten largest clones.

The sequenced material came from PBMCs. The chain joins TRBV6-5 to TRBJ2-7; 7 bases in between match TRBD1. This clonotype was sampled from a woman younger than 45 in good health and CMV-seropositive. The encoded CDR3 is CASSFGTAKTYEQYF. The nucleotide sequence is TGTGCCAGCAGCTTCGGGACAGCCAAAACCTACGAGCAGTACTTC.